This is a list of T cell receptor beta chains from one sample in a study of regulatory T cells in long-lasting Graves disease. TCRdb itself ran the multiplex PCR reads through MiXCR, one entry per CDR3 protein. Here the sample spans around 460,000 distinct CDR3 sequences, roughly a fifth being singletons. Sequencing used peripheral blood mononuclear cells (PBMCs), obtained when the disease was refractory, from a patient treated with antithyroid drugs. All receptors come from a female donor with Graves disease. CDR3s include the opening cysteine and the closing phenylalanine or tryptophan. D genes are given only for firm matches. Size is stated for part of the rows, as once, few or many counts, or as a class when the clone is expanded.

J: TRBJ2-2; size: few; D: NA; V: TRBV7-3; CDR3: CASSLTGASGTGELFF; DNA: TGTGCCAGCAGCTTAACGGGGGCCAGCGGCACCGGGGAGCTGTTTTTT
J: TRBJ1-2; size: many; D: NA; V: TRBV20-1; CDR3: CSAEKNSRDGYTF; DNA: TGCAGTGCCGAGAAAAATTCCAGGGATGGCTACACCTTC
J: TRBJ1-5; size: many; D: TRBD1; V: TRBV28; CDR3: CASSLYAGGGQPQHF; DNA: TGTGCCAGCAGTTTATACGCAGGGGGCGGGCAGCCCCAGCATTTT
J: TRBJ1-2; size: NA; D: NA; V: TRBV20-1; CDR3: CSARGTASNYGYTF; DNA: TGCAGTGCTAGAGGGACAGCGTCTAACTATGGCTACACCTTC
J: TRBJ2-2; size: many; D: NA; V: TRBV6-5; CDR3: CASSSITSNTGELFF; DNA: TGTGCCAGCAGTTCGATCACTTCGAACACCGGGGAGCTGTTTTTT
J: TRBJ1-5; size: few; D: NA; V: TRBV3-1; CDR3: CASSAATSNQPQHF; DNA: TGTGCCAGCAGCGCCGCCACGAGCAATCAGCCCCAGCATTTT
J: TRBJ2-2; size: few; D: NA; V: TRBV6-4; CDR3: CASSGVDTGELFF; DNA: TGTGCCAGCAGTGGTGTTGACACCGGGGAGCTGTTTTTT
J: TRBJ2-1; size: NA; D: TRBD2; V: TRBV6-1; CDR3: CASRVAGSTRNEQFF; DNA: TGTGCCAGCAGAGTAGCGGGATCGACACGGAATGAGCAGTTCTTC
J: TRBJ2-5; size: few; D: NA; V: TRBV7-9; CDR3: CALLGGGQETQYF; DNA: TGTGCCCTCCTCGGGGGTGGTCAAGAGACCCAGTACTTC
J: TRBJ1-2; size: many; D: NA; V: TRBV9; CDR3: CASSGWNRETYGYTF; DNA: TGTGCCAGCAGCGGATGGAACAGGGAGACCTATGGCTACACCTTC
J: TRBJ1-4; size: few; D: TRBD1; V: TRBV19; CDR3: CASRYRGLEKLFF; DNA: TGTGCCAGTAGGTACAGGGGTCTCGAAAAACTGTTTTTT
J: TRBJ1-2; size: NA; D: NA; V: TRBV9; CDR3: CASSVGPTANYGYTF; DNA: TGTGCCAGCAGCGTAGGCCCCACAGCTAACTATGGCTACACCTTC
J: TRBJ2-7; size: many; D: NA; V: TRBV20-1; CDR3: CSASPHLEEQYF; DNA: TGCAGTGCCTCACCGCACCTGGAGGAGCAGTACTTC
J: TRBJ2-7; size: NA; D: TRBD2; V: TRBV7-2; CDR3: CASSLSRERRGETYEQYF; DNA: TGTGCCAGCAGCTTAAGTCGTGAACGGCGGGGGGAAACCTACGAGCAGTACTTC
J: TRBJ1-1; size: few; D: NA; V: TRBV30; CDR3: CAWQPGENTEAFF; DNA: TGTGCCTGGCAGCCGGGGGAGAACACTGAAGCTTTCTTT
J: TRBJ1-1; size: NA; D: TRBD1; V: TRBV4-3; CDR3: CASSQDQWWTGEAFF; DNA: TGCGCCAGCAGCCAAGATCAGTGGTGGACAGGCGAAGCTTTCTTT
J: TRBJ2-7; size: NA; D: NA; V: TRBV9; CDR3: CASSGPGRTEQYF; DNA: TGTGCCAGCAGCGGGCCAGGGAGGACCGAGCAGTACTTC
J: TRBJ1-3; size: NA; D: TRBD1; V: TRBV20-1; CDR3: CSARDGRGVGNTIYF; DNA: TGCAGTGCTAGAGACGGCAGGGGGGTTGGAAACACCATATATTTT
J: TRBJ1-1; size: NA; D: NA; V: TRBV9; CDR3: CASSVALGGNEAFF; DNA: TGTGCCAGCAGCGTAGCTCTGGGGGGGAACGAAGCTTTCTTT
J: TRBJ1-1; size: many; D: NA; V: TRBV2; CDR3: CASSERGGYTEAFF; DNA: TGTGCCAGCAGTGAGCGAGGGGGGTACACTGAAGCTTTCTTT
J: TRBJ2-3; size: NA; D: TRBD2; V: TRBV13; CDR3: CASRLEGLGTDTQYF; DNA: TGTGCCAGCAGGTTAGAAGGACTAGGAACAGATACGCAGTATTTT
J: TRBJ1-2; size: many; D: NA; V: TRBV30; CDR3: CAWSSGQGPDDTF; DNA: TGTGCCTGGAGCAGTGGGCAGGGCCCTGATGACACCTTC
J: TRBJ1-1; size: many; D: NA; V: TRBV19; CDR3: CASTRELMNTEAFF; DNA: TGTGCCAGTACCCGGGAGCTCATGAACACTGAAGCTTTCTTT
J: TRBJ2-7; size: NA; D: NA; V: TRBV29-1; CDR3: CSVEGSRGHFYEQYF; DNA: TGCAGCGTTGAAGGCTCGAGGGGACACTTCTACGAGCAGTACTTC
J: TRBJ2-1; size: NA; D: TRBD2; V: TRBV6-1; CDR3: CASSDLGGIYNEQFF; DNA: TGTGCCAGCAGTGACCTCGGGGGGATCTACAATGAGCAGTTCTTC
J: TRBJ1-1; size: NA; D: NA; V: TRBV2; CDR3: CASSAGDTEAFF; DNA: TGTGCCAGCAGTGCAGGGGACACTGAAGCTTTCTTT
J: TRBJ1-5; size: NA; D: NA; V: TRBV5-6; CDR3: CASSLGAGYHQPQHF; DNA: TGTGCCAGCAGCTTGGGGGCAGGGTATCATCAGCCCCAGCATTTT
J: TRBJ2-5; size: NA; D: NA; V: TRBV29-1; CDR3: CSVRGPAAETQYF; DNA: TGCAGCGTTCGAGGACCAGCAGCTGAGACCCAGTACTTC
J: TRBJ2-7; size: many; D: TRBD2; V: TRBV28; CDR3: CASCPDTSGGEQYF; DNA: TGTGCCAGCTGCCCGGACACCTCGGGGGGAGAGCAGTACTTC
J: TRBJ1-5; size: many; D: NA; V: TRBV28; CDR3: CASSDWLSNQPQHF; DNA: TGTGCCAGCAGTGACTGGTTGAGCAATCAGCCCCAGCATTTT
J: TRBJ1-1; size: many; D: NA; V: TRBV15; CDR3: CATSRGWGMNTEAFF; DNA: TGTGCCACCAGCAGAGGCTGGGGCATGAACACTGAAGCTTTCTTT
J: TRBJ2-2; size: NA; D: NA; V: TRBV19; CDR3: CASSIGGNTGELFF; DNA: TGTGCCAGTAGTATCGGGGGCAACACCGGGGAGCTGTTTTTT
J: TRBJ2-5; size: NA; D: NA; V: TRBV6-9; CDR3: CASSYISGRETQYF; DNA: TGTGCCAGCAGTTACATTTCGGGGCGGGAGACCCAGTACTTC
J: TRBJ1-6; size: NA; D: NA; V: TRBV20-1; CDR3: CSATEGPLNSPLHF; DNA: TGCAGTGCCACCGAAGGGCCTCTTAATTCACCCCTCCACTTT
J: TRBJ2-7; size: many; D: TRBD1; V: TRBV2; CDR3: CASGTGEFNEQYF; DNA: TGTGCCAGCGGGACAGGGGAATTCAACGAGCAGTACTTC
J: TRBJ2-5; size: many; D: NA; V: TRBV10-1; CDR3: CASSGGSEETQYF; DNA: TGCGCCAGCAGTGGGGGATCTGAAGAGACCCAGTACTTC
J: TRBJ2-7; size: many; D: TRBD1; V: TRBV20-1; CDR3: CSARVHRGPARGEQYF; DNA: TGCAGTGCTAGAGTTCACAGGGGTCCGGCGAGGGGCGAGCAGTACTTC
J: TRBJ2-5; size: many; D: NA; V: TRBV7-9; CDR3: CASSLQGETQYF; DNA: TGTGCCAGCAGCTTGCAAGGAGAGACCCAGTACTTC
J: TRBJ2-7; size: NA; D: NA; V: TRBV11-2; CDR3: CASSLRTVYEQYF; DNA: TGTGCCAGCAGCTTAAGGACAGTTTACGAGCAGTACTTC
J: TRBJ1-4; size: NA; D: TRBD1; V: TRBV7-9; CDR3: CASSLVVSGQGSAYKLFF; DNA: TGTGCCAGCAGCTTAGTGGTGTCTGGACAGGGCTCTGCTTATAAACTGTTTTTT
J: TRBJ1-5; size: few; D: NA; V: TRBV28; CDR3: CASSSGGGIQPQHF; DNA: TGTGCCAGCAGTTCTGGGGGGGGGATCCAGCCCCAGCATTTT
J: TRBJ1-6; size: NA; D: NA; V: TRBV5-1; CDR3: CASSWSGGGNLPLHF; DNA: TGCGCCAGCAGCTGGAGCGGGGGGGGCAATTTACCCCTCCACTTT
J: TRBJ2-7; size: many; D: NA; V: TRBV12-3/TRBV12-4; CDR3: CASSSGLYKGTPEQYF; DNA: TGTGCCAGCAGTTCGGGACTGTACAAGGGAACCCCCGAGCAGTACTTC
J: TRBJ1-2; size: many; D: TRBD1; V: TRBV28; CDR3: CASSWDRGPYGYTF; DNA: TGTGCCAGCAGTTGGGACAGGGGGCCCTATGGCTACACCTTC
J: TRBJ2-7; size: NA; D: NA; V: TRBV14; CDR3: CASSPRGNGEQYF; DNA: TGTGCCAGCAGCCCCCGCGGGAACGGCGAGCAGTACTTC
J: TRBJ1-5; size: many; D: NA; V: TRBV28; CDR3: CASSFYGSNQPQHF; DNA: TGTGCCAGCAGTTTTTATGGGAGCAATCAGCCCCAGCATTTT
J: TRBJ2-3; size: NA; D: NA; V: TRBV29-1; CDR3: CSVAGTYTDTQYF; DNA: TGCAGCGTTGCCGGGACTTACACAGATACGCAGTATTTT
J: TRBJ2-7; size: NA; D: NA; V: TRBV7-9; CDR3: CASSLDGAGSYEQYF; DNA: TGTGCCAGCAGCTTAGATGGGGCAGGGAGCTACGAGCAGTACTTC
J: TRBJ2-5; size: many; D: NA; V: TRBV12-3/TRBV12-4; CDR3: CASRTGYETQYF; DNA: TGTGCCAGCAGAACAGGGTACGAGACCCAGTACTTC
J: TRBJ2-2; size: many; D: TRBD1; V: TRBV27; CDR3: CASSWGQDTGELFF; DNA: TGTGCCAGCAGTTGGGGACAGGACACCGGGGAGCTGTTTTTT
J: TRBJ2-7; size: few; D: TRBD1; V: TRBV29-1; CDR3: CSVTRGDRAAEQYF; DNA: TGCAGCGTCACCAGGGGGGACAGGGCGGCCGAGCAGTACTTC
J: TRBJ2-5; size: few; D: TRBD2; V: TRBV20-1; CDR3: CSARSPGLAGGSETQYF; DNA: TGCAGTGCTAGATCCCCGGGACTAGCGGGGGGAAGTGAGACCCAGTACTTC
J: TRBJ1-4; size: many; D: NA; V: TRBV7-9; CDR3: CASSSIRGGEKLFF; DNA: TGTGCCAGCAGCTCGATCAGGGGTGGGGAAAAACTGTTTTTT
J: TRBJ1-1; size: many; D: NA; V: TRBV15; CDR3: CATSPITLPSTEAFF; DNA: TGTGCCACCAGCCCGATAACGTTGCCTAGTACTGAAGCTTTCTTT
J: TRBJ2-7; size: few; D: NA; V: TRBV6-2/TRBV6-3; CDR3: CASSSLDSYEQYF; DNA: TGTGCCAGCAGTTCCCTTGACTCCTACGAGCAGTACTTC
J: TRBJ2-7; size: many; D: TRBD1; V: TRBV5-1; CDR3: CASSTDRPPGYEQYF; DNA: TGCGCCAGCAGCACGGACAGGCCTCCTGGGTACGAGCAGTACTTC
J: TRBJ2-7; size: few; D: TRBD2; V: TRBV25-1; CDR3: CASSHQLAGVNEQYF; DNA: TGTGCCAGCAGTCACCAACTAGCGGGAGTCAACGAGCAGTACTTC
J: TRBJ2-3; size: NA; D: NA; V: TRBV7-2; CDR3: CASSLGGLLPDTQYF; DNA: TGTGCCAGCAGCTTAGGGGGACTCCTCCCAGATACGCAGTATTTT
J: TRBJ1-5; size: many; D: TRBD1; V: TRBV20-1; CDR3: CSAREQGAGQPQHF; DNA: TGCAGTGCTAGAGAACAGGGGGCCGGTCAGCCCCAGCATTTT
J: TRBJ1-1; size: many; D: NA; V: TRBV11-2; CDR3: CASSFSGPGNTEAFF; DNA: TGTGCCAGCAGCTTTTCAGGGCCGGGGAACACTGAAGCTTTCTTT